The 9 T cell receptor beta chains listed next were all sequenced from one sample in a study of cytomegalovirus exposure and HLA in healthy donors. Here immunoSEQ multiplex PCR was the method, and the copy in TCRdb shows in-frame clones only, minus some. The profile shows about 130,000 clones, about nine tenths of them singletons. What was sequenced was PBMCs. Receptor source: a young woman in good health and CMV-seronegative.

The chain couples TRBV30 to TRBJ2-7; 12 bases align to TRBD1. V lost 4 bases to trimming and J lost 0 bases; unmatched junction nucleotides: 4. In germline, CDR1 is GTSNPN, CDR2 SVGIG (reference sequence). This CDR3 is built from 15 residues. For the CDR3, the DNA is TGTGCCTGGAATCCGGGACAGGGGGCCTCCTACGAGCAGTACTTC. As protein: CAWNPGQGASYEQYF.

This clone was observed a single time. CDR3: CASSQQTSGDTDTQYF. CDR3 nucleotide sequence: TGCGCCAGCAGCCAACAGACTAGCGGGGACACAGATACGCAGTATTTT. V usage is TRBV5-1 and J usage is TRBJ2-3; 11 bases are shared with TRBD2. Germline lookup yields CDR1 SGHRS and CDR2 YFSETQ. Trimming took 4 bases from V and 2 from J; bases not matched to a gene: 6. The CDR3 contains 16 residues.

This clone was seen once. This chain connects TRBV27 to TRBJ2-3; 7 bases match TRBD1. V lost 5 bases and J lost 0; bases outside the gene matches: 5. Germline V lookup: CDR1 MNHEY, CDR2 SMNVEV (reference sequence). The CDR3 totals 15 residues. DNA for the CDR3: TGTGCCAGCAGTCCATGGACAGGAAGCACAGATACGCAGTATTTT. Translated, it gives CASSPWTGSTDTQYF.

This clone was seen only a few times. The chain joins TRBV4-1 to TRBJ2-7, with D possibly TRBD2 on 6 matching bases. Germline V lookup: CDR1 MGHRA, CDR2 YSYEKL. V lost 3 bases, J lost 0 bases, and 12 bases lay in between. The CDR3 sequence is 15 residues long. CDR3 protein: CASSQGTGSSYEQYF. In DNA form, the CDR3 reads TGCGCCAGCAGCCAGGGGACTGGGAGCTCCTACGAGCAGTACTTC.

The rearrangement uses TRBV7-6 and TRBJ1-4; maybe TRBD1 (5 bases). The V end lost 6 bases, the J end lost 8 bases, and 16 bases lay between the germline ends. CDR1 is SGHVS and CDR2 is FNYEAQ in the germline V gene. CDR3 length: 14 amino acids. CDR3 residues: CASSSGGANEKLFF. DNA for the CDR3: TGTGCCAGCAGTTCTGGAGGGGCGAACGAAAAACTGTTTTTT. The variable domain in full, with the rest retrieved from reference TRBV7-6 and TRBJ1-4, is GAGVSQSPRYKVTKRGQDVALRCDPISGHVSLYWYRQALGQGPEFLTYFNYEAQQDKSGLPNDRFSAERPEGSISTLTIQRTEQRDSAMYRCASSSGGANEKLFFGSGTQLSVL.

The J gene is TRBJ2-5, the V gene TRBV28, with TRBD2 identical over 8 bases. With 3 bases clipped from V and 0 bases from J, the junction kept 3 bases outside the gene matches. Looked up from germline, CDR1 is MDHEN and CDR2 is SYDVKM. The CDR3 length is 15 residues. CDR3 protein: CASSFSGTNQETQYF. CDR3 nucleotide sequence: TGTGCCAGCAGTTTTAGCGGGACCAACCAAGAGACCCAGTACTTC.

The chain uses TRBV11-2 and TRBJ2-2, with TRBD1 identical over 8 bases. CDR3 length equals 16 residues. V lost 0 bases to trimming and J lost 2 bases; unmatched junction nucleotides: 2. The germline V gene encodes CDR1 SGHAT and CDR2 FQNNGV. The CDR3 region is CASSLDRGRNTGELFF. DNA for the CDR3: TGTGCCAGCAGCTTAGACAGGGGGCGCAACACCGGGGAGCTGTTTTTT.

In DNA, the CDR3 is TGTGCCAGCAGGGTCCGGGGGTCAAACACCATATATTTT. Translated: CASRVRGSNTIYF. The chain couples TRBV6-1 to TRBJ1-3, with D perhaps TRBD1 (5 bases). Germline assignment: CDR1 MNHNS and CDR2 SASEGT. Trimming stripped 6 bases from V and 6 bases from J, with 12 bases between. This CDR3 is built from 13 residues.

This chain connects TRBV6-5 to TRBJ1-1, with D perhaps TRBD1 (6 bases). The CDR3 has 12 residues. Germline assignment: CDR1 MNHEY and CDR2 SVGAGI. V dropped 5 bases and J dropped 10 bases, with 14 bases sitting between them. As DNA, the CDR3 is TGTGCCAGCAGTCTAATGGGGGGGCGAGCTTTCTTT. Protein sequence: CASSLMGGRAFF.